This passage covers 5 T cell receptor beta chains from one sample sequenced in a study of cytotoxic CD8 clonotypes in ibrutinib-treated CLL. Here immunoSEQ multiplex PCR was the method, and the copy in TCRdb shows in-frame clones only, minus some. Of some 200,000 clones listed, nearly 80% are singletons. This specimen was PBMCs, taken after 12 months of ibrutinib treatment. The receptor source for this set is a human donor with chronic lymphocytic leukemia.

The chain has TRBV6-1 and TRBJ1-4; D unresolved. V was trimmed by 3 bases and J by 5 bases, leaving 10 bases between them. CDR1 and CDR2 from the germline V gene are MNHNS and SASEGT. The CDR3 extends over 14 amino acids. This CDR3 is CASSDAGENEKLFF. CDR3 sequence (DNA): TGTGCCAGCAGTGACGCGGGAGAGAATGAAAAACTGTTTTTT.

V and J are TRBV19 and TRBJ2-2, with 7 nucleotides matching TRBD1. Trimming at V came to 0 bases and at J to 8 bases, leaving 12 bases not matched to a gene. Germline loops: CDR1 LNHDA, CDR2 SQIVND (reference sequence). The CDR3 runs to 17 residues. This CDR3 is CASSIDLGTAISGELFF. The CDR3 nucleotides are TGTGCCAGTAGTATAGATTTGGGGACAGCCATATCGGGGGAGCTGTTTTTT.

The chain links TRBV7-3 to TRBJ2-1; TRBD1 matches 7 bases. The CDR3 totals 13 residues. J lost 10 bases, V lost 3 bases, and 6 bases had no gene match. The V gene's germline CDR1 is SGHTA and CDR2 FQGTGA. CDR3 nucleotides: TGTGCCAGCAGCTTCGTTGAGGGGGCCGAGCAGTTCTTC. Protein product: CASSFVEGAEQFF.

This clone was detected a few times. The chain combines TRBV2 with TRBJ1-5; TRBD1 matches 9 bases. The length of the CDR3 is 13 residues. Germline CDR1 reads SNHLY; CDR2 reads FYNNEI. The ends lost 8 bases at V and 6 bases at J; junction bases unmatched: 5. In nucleotides, the CDR3 is TGTGCCAGCCGGGACAGGGAAGGTCAGCCCCAGCATTTT. It is translated as CASRDREGQPQHF.

The J gene is TRBJ2-1, the V gene TRBV10-3; D unresolved. V lost 6 bases and J lost 3, with 15 bases in between. The germline gives CDR1 ENHRY, CDR2 SYGVKD. This CDR3 is built from 15 residues. CDR3 sequence (DNA): TGTGCCATCAGCGTCCTGGCGCAACACTACAATGAGCAGTTCTTC. Encoded protein: CAISVLAQHYNEQFF.